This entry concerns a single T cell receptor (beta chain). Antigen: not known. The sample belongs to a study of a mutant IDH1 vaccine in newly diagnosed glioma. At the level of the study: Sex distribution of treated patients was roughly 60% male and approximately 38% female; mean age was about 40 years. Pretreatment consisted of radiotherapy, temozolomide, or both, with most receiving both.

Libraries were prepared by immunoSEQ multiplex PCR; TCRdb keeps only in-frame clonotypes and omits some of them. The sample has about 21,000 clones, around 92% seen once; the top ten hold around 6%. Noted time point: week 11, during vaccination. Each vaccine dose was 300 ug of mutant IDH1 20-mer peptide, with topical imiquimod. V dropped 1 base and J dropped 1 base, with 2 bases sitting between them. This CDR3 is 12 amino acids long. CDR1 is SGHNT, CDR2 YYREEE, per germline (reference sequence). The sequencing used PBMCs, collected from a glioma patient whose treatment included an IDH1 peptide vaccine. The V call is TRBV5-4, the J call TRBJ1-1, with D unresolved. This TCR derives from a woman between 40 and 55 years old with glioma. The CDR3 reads CASSLWNTEAFF. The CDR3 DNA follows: TGTGCCAGCAGCTTGTGGAACACTGAAGCTTTCTTT.